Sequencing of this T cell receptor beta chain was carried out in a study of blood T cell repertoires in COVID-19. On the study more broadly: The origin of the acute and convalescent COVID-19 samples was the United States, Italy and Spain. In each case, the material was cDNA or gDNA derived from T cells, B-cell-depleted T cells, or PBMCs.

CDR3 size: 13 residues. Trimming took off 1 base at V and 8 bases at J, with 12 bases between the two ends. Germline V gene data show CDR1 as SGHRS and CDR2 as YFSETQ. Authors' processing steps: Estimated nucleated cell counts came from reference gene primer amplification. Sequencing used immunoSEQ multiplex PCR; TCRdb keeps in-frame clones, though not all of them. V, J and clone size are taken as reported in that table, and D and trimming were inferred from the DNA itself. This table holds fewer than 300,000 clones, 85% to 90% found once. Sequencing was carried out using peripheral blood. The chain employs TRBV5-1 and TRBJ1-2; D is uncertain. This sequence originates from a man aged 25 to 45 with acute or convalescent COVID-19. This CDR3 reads CASSLSGIVGYTF. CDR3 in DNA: TGCGCCAGCAGCTTGAGCGGGATCGTCGGCTACACCTTC. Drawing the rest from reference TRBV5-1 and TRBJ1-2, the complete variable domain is KAGVTQTPRYLIKTRGQQVTLSCSPISGHRSVSWYQQTPGQGLQFLFEYFSETQRNKGNFPGRFSGRQFSNSRSEMNVSTLELGDSALYLCASSLSGIVGYTFGSGTRLTVV.